The T cell receptor (beta chain) under discussion was sequenced for a study of T cells in Graves' hyperthyroidism and ophthalmopathy. Study observations and caveats: Blood samples included most of the expanded thyroid clonotypes exceeding 0.001. Onset of ophthalmopathy came a median approximately 6.9 months after the model predicted it.

This CDR3 is 14 amino acids long. V dropped 2 bases and J dropped 2 bases, with 13 bases sitting between them. CDR1 is GTSNPN and CDR2 is SVGIG in the germline V gene (reference sequence). Stable disease denoted Graves' hyperthyroidism without ophthalmopathy progression within 18 months. Using RNA transcripts as the source, TCR beta CDR3 regions were amplified. In the first-round RT-PCR of the TCR CDR3, the HTBI primer set was used. TCRdb re-called the multiplex PCR reads through MiXCR, storing one row per CDR3 protein. The sample yields approximately 200,000 distinct CDR3 sequences, approximately 20% seen once. The sample holds many counts of this clonotype. Its specificity is not known.

The sequence derives from a man aged 35-49 years with Graves' hyperthyroidism. Sequencing used blood. This chain connects TRBV30 to TRBJ2-7, with D maybe TRBD1 (5 bases). CDR3 protein: CAWSPPQGPYEQYF. The CDR3 DNA reads as TGTGCCTGGAGTCCACCTCAGGGCCCCTACGAGCAGTACTTC.